The T cell receptor beta chain under discussion was sequenced for a study of blood T cell repertoires in COVID-19. The study drew participants aged about 18 to 90 years from some 24 US areas. TCRdb's table, derived via immunoSEQ multiplex PCR, lists solely in-frame clones and lacks some. The repertoire includes 300,000 to 450,000 clones, roughly nine tenths of them detected once, and 1% sits in the top ten. The germline CDR1 and CDR2 sequences are MDHEN and SYDVKM. Trimming removed 2 bases from V and 3 bases from J, with 12 bases in between. This CDR3 contains 15 residues. This clone was seen just once.

The receptor was isolated from a young man who had recovered from COVID-19. The sequenced material came from PBMCs or T cells enriched from blood (not recorded which). This chain joins TRBV28 and TRBJ2-3; D is possibly TRBD1 (5 bases). CDR3 region: CASSLGALGTDTQYF. The CDR3 nucleotides are TGTGCCAGCAGTTTAGGGGCCCTAGGGACAGATACGCAGTATTTT.